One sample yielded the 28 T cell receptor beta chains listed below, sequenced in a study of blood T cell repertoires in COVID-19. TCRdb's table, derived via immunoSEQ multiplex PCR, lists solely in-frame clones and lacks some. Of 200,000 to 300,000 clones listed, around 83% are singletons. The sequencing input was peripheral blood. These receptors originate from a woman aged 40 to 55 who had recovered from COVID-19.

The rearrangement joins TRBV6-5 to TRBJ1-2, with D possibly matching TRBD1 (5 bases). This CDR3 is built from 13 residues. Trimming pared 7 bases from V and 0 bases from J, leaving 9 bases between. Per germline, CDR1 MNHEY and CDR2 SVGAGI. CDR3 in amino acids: CASTVTANYGYTF. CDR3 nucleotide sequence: TGTGCCAGCACCGTGACAGCTAACTATGGCTACACCTTC.

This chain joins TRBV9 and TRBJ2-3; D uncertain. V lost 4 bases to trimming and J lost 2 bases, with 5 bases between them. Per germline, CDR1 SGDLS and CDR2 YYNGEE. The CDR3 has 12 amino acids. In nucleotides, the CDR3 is TGTGCCAGCAGCACATACACAGATACGCAGTATTTT. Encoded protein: CASSTYTDTQYF.

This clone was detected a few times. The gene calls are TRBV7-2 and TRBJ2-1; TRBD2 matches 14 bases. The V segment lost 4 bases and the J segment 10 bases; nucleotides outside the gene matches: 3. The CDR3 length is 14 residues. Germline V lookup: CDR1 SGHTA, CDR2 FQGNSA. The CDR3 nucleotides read TGTGCCAGCAGCTCGGGGACTAGCGGGGGAGAGCAGTTCTTC. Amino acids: CASSSGTSGGEQFF.

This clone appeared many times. The CDR3 region is CASSLELHQGYTF. The CDR3 DNA sequence: TGCGCCAGCAGCTTGGAATTACACCAGGGCTACACCTTC. The chain recombines TRBV5-1 with TRBJ1-2; D is unclear. Germline V lookup: CDR1 SGHRS, CDR2 YFSETQ. With 0 bases removed from V and 8 bases from J, the gap between germline ends came to 11 bases. CDR3 length equals 13 residues.

The CDR3 sequence is CASSVQGARDYNEQFF. The CDR3 nucleotides read TGTGCCAGCAGTGTACAGGGGGCGCGGGACTACAATGAGCAGTTCTTC. The V gene is TRBV6-1, the J gene TRBJ2-1; 9 bases are a match to TRBD1. CDR1 is MNHNS and CDR2 is SASEGT in the germline V gene. Germline trimming cut 4 bases from V and 3 bases from J; bases unmatched to any gene: 7. The CDR3 extends over 16 amino acids.

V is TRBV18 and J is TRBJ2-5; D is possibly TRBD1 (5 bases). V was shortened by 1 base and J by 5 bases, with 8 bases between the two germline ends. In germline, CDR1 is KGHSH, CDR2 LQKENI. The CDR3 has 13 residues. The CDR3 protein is CASSPLGRETQYF. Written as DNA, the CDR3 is TGTGCCAGCTCACCACTGGGGCGTGAGACCCAGTACTTC. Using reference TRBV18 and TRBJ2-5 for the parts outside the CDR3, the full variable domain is NAGVMQNPRHLVRRRGQEARLRCSPMKGHSHVYWYRQLPEEGLKFMVYLQKENIIDESGMPKERFSAEFPKEGPSILRIQQVVRGDSAAYFCASSPLGRETQYFGPGTRLLVL.

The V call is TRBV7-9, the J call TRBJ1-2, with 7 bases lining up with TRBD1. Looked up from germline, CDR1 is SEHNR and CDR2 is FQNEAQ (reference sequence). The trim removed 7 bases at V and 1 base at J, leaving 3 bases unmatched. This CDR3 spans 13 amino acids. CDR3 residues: CASNRGLNYGYTF. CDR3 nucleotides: TGTGCCAGCAACAGGGGACTTAACTATGGCTACACCTTC.

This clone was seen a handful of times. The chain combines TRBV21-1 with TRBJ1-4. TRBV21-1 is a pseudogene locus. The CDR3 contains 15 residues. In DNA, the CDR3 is TGTGCCAGCAGCAAGACTAGGGCGGAGAATGAAAAACTGTTTTTT. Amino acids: CASSKTRAENEKLFF.

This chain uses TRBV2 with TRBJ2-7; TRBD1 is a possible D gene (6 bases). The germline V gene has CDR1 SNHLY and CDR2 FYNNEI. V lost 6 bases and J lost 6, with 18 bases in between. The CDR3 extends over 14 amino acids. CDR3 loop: CASSLDSLFSEQYF. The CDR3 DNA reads TGTGCCAGCAGCCTGGACAGTCTTTTCTCCGAGCAGTACTTC.

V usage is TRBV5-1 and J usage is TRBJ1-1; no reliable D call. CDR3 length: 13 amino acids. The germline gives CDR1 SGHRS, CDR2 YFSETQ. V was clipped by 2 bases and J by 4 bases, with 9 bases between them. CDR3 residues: CASSFRRFTEAFF. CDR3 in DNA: TGCGCCAGCAGCTTTCGCAGGTTCACTGAAGCTTTCTTT.

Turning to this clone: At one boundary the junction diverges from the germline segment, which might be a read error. CDR3 DNA: TGTGCCAGCACCGTAGGCGGGGGGGCCTACAATGAGCAGTTCTTC. This gives the protein CASTVGGGAYNEQFF. The chain joins TRBV9 to TRBJ2-1; 9 bases line up with TRBD2. CDR1 is SGDLS and CDR2 is YYNGEE in the germline V gene. The CDR3 totals 15 residues. Full variable domain (remainder filled in from reference TRBV9 and TRBJ2-1): DSGVTQTPKHLITATGQRVTLRCSPRSGDLSVYWYQQSLDQGLQFLIQYYNGEERAKGNILERFSAQQFPDLHSELNLSSLELGDSALYFCASTVGGGAYNEQFFGPGTRLTVL.

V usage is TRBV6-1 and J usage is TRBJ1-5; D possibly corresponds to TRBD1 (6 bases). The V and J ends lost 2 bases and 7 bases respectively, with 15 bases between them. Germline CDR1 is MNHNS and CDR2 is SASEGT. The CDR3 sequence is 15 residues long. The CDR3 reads CASSELSQGLQPQHF. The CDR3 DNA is TGTGCCAGCAGTGAATTAAGTCAGGGGTTACAGCCCCAGCATTTT.

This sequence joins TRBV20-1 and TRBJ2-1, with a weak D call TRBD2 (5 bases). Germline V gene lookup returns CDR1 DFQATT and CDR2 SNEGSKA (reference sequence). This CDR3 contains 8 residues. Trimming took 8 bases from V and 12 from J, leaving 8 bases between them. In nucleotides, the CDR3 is TGCAGTCCCCGGGGGCAGTTCTTC. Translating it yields CSPRGQFF.

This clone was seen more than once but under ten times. CDR3 sequence reads: CASSLRDNEQYF. Written as DNA, the CDR3 is TGTGCCAGCAGTTTAAGGGACAACGAGCAGTACTTC. The gene calls are TRBV12-3 or TRBV12-4 and TRBJ2-7; perhaps TRBD1 as D (6 bases). Trimming cost V 2 bases and J 5 bases, with 7 bases left between them. This CDR3 contains 12 residues.

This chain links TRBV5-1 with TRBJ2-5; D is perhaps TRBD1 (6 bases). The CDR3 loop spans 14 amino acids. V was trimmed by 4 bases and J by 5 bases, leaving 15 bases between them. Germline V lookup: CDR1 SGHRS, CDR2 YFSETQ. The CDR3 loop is CASSTSGVGETQYF. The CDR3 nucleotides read TGCGCCAGCAGCACCTCAGGGGTGGGTGAGACCCAGTACTTC. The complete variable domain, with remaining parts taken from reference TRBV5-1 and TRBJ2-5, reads KAGVTQTPRYLIKTRGQQVTLSCSPISGHRSVSWYQQTPGQGLQFLFEYFSETQRNKGNFPGRFSGRQFSNSRSEMNVSTLELGDSALYLCASSTSGVGETQYFGPGTRLLVL.

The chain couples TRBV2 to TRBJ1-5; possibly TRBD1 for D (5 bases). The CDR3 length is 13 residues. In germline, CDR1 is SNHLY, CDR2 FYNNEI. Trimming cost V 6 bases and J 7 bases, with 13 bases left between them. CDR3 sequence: CASSPEGEQPQHF. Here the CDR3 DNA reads TGTGCCAGCAGCCCCGAAGGGGAACAGCCCCAGCATTTT.

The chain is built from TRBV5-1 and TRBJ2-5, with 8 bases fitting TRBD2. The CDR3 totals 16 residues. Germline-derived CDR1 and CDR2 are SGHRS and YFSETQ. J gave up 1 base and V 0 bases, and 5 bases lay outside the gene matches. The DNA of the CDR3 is TGCGCCAGCAGCTTGGGAAATAGCGGGGTCCAAGAGACCCAGTACTTC. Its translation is CASSLGNSGVQETQYF.

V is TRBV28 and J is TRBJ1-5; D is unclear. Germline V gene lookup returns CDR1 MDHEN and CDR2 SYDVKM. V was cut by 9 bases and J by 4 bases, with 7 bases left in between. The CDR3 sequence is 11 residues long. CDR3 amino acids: CASTSNQPQHF. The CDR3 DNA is TGTGCCAGTACTTCGAATCAGCCCCAGCATTTT.

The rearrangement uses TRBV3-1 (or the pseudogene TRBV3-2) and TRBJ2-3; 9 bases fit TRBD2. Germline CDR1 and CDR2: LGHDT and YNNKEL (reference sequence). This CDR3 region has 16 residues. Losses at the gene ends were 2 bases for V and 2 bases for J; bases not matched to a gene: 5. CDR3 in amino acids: CASSQRGLAFTDTQYF. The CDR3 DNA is TGTGCCAGCAGCCAACGGGGACTAGCATTCACAGATACGCAGTATTTT.

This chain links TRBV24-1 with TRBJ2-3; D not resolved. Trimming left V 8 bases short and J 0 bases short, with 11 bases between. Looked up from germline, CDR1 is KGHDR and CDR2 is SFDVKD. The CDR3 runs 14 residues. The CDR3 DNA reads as TGTGCCACCAAGAGTCCGATTAGCACAGATACGCAGTATTTT. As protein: CATKSPISTDTQYF.

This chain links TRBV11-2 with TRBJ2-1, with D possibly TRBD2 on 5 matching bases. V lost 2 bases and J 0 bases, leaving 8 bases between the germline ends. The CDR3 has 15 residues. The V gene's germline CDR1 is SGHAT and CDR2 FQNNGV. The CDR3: CASSLWESSYNEQFF. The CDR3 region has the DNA TGTGCCAGCAGCTTATGGGAGAGCTCCTACAATGAGCAGTTCTTC.

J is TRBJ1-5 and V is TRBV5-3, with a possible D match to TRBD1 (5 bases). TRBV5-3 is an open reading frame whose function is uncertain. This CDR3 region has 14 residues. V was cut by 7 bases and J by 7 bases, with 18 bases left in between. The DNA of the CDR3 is TGTGCCAGAGGCCGACAGCGACGAGGACAGCCCCAGCATTTT. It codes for CARGRQRRGQPQHF.

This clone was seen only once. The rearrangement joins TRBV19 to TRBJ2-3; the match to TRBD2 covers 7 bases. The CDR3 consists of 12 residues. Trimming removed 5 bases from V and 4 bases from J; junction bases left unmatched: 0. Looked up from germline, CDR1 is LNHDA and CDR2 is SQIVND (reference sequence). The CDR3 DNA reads TGTGCCAGTAGTGGGGGGGCAGATACGCAGTATTTT. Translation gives CASSGGADTQYF.

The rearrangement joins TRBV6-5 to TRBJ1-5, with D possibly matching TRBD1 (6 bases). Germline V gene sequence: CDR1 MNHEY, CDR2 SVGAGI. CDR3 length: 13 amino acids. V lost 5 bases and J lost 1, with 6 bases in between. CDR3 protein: CASSQGSNQPQHF. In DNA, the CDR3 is TGTGCCAGCAGTCAGGGGAGCAATCAGCCCCAGCATTTT.

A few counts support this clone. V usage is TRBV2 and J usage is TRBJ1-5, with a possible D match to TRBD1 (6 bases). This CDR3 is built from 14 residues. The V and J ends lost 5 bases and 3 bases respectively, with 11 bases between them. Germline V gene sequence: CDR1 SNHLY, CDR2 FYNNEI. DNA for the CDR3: TGTGCCAGCAGTCAACGACAGGTCAATCAGCCCCAGCATTTT. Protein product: CASSQRQVNQPQHF.

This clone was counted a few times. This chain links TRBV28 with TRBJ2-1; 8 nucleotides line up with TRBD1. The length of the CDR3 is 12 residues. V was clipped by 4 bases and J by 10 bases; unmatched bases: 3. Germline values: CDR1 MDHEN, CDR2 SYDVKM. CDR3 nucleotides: TGTGCCAGCAGTTCGGACAGGGCAGAGCAGTTCTTC. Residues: CASSSDRAEQFF.

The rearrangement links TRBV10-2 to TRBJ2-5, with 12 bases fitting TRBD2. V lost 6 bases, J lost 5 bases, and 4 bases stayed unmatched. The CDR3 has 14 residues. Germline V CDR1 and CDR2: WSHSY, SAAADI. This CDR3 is CASRTSGGGETQYF. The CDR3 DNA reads TGCGCCAGCAGGACTAGCGGGGGAGGTGAGACCCAGTACTTC.

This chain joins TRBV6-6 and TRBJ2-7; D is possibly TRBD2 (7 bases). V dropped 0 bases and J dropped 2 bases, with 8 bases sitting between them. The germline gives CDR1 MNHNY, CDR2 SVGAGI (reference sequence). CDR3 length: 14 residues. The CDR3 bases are TGTGCCAGCAGTTACTCGGGGGGGCCCTACGAGCAGTACTTC. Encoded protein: CASSYSGGPYEQYF.